This T cell receptor (beta chain) was recovered during a study of post-analysis software for immune sequencing data. Whole-study context: Secondary progressive, relapsing-remitting and progressive-relapsing multiple sclerosis were among the included disease courses. Study-wide results and limits: Same-batch samples co-clustered strongly by F measure. Among about 5 TRBV segments more frequent in patients than controls were TRBV5-6, TRBV5-1 and TRBV20-1.

Germline lookup yields CDR1 SGHRS and CDR2 YFSETQ. This CDR3 contains 14 residues. Trimming removed 6 bases at V and 0 bases at J, with 9 bases between. In the case of this clonotype: Its antigen is not known.

Unique molecular identifiers were present in the TCR beta cDNA libraries. When 1 to 10 million T cells were used, they gave approximately 450,000 cDNA molecules. One entry per CDR3 protein, called by TCRdb with MiXCR from the PCR reads. The sample shows a few hundred thousand distinct CDR3 sequences, around 33% of them seen only once. This TCR came from a girl aged 5-17 years with multiple sclerosis. V is TRBV5-1 and J is TRBJ2-2; a possible D gene is TRBD2 (5 bases). Source material: blood. This CDR3 reads CASNAGPNTGELFF. In DNA, the CDR3 is TGCGCCAGCAACGCGGGTCCGAACACCGGGGAGCTGTTTTTT.